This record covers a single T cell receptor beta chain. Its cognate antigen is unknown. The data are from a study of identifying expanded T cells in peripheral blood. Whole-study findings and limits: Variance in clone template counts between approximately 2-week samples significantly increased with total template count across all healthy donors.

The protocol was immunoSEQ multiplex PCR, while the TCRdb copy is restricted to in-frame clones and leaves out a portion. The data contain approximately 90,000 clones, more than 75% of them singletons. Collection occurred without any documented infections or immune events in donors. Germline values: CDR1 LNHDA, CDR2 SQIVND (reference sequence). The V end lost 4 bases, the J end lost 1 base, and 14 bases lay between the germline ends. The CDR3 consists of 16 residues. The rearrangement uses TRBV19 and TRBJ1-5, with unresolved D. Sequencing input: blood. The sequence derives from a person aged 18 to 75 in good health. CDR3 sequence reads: CASSTRSSLSNQPQHF. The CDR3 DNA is TGTGCCAGTAGTACGCGATCAAGTTTAAGCAATCAGCCCCAGCATTTT.